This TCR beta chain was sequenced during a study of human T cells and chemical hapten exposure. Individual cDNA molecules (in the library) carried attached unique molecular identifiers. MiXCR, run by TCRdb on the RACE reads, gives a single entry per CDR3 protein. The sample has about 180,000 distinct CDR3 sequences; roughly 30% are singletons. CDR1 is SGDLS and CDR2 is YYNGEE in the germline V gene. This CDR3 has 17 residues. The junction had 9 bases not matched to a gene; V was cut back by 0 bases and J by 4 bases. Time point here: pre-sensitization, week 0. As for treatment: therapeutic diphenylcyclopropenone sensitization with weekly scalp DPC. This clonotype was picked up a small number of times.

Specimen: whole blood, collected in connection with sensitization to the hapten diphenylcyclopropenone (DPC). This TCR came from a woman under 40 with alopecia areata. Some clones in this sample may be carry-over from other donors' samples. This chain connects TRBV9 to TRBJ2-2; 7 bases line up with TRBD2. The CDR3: CASSVELRERSTGELFF. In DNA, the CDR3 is TGTGCCAGCAGCGTAGAGTTGCGGGAGCGAAGCACCGGGGAGCTGTTTTTT.